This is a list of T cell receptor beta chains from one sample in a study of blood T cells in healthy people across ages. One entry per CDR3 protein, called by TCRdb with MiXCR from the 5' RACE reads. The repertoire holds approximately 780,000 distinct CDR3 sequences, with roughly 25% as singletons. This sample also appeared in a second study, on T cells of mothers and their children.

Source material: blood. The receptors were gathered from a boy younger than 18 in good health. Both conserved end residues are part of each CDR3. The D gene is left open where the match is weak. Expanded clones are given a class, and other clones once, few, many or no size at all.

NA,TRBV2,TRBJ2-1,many,TGTGCCAGCAGCCAGGACAGCTACAATGAGCAGTTCTTC,CASSQDSYNEQFF
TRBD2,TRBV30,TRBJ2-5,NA,TGTGCCTGGAGTGTCGGGGGGAAAGGGACCCAGTACTTC,CAWSVGGKGTQYF
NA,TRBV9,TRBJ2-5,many,TGTGCCAGCAGCGAGGGGACAAGATCCCAAGAGACCCAGTACTTC,CASSEGTRSQETQYF
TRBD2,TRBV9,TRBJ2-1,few,TGTGCCAGCAGCGTAGATAGCGGGGCGTCTTACAATGAGCAGTTCTTC,CASSVDSGASYNEQFF
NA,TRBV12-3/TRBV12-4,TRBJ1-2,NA,TGTGCCAGCAGTGACAGGCATTCACTTTCTTGGACCGCGCACACCTTC,CASSDRHSLSWTAHTF
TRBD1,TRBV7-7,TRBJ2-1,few,TGTGCCAGCAGCTTAGCCGGGACAGGGTCTCACAATGAGCAGTTCTTC,CASSLAGTGSHNEQFF
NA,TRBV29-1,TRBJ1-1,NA,TGCAGCGTTAGGGGGGGTCTAAGCACTGAAGCTTTCTTT,CSVRGGLSTEAFF
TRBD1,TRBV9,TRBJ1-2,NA,TGTGCCAGCAGCGAGCCGGGGAGACAGGGGAGGGACTATGGCTACACCTTC,CASSEPGRQGRDYGYTF
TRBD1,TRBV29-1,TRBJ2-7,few,TGCAGCGTTGCGGGGACAGGGGACTCCTACGAGCAGTACTTC,CSVAGTGDSYEQYF
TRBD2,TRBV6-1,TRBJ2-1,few,TGTGCCAGCAGTCCGGGGACTAGCGGGGAAAACAATGAGCAGTTCTTC,CASSPGTSGENNEQFF
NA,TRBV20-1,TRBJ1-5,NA,TGCAGTGCTAGAGATCCTCGGGGGGATCAGCCCCAGCATTTT,CSARDPRGDQPQHF
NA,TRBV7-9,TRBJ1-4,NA,TGTGCCAGCGGGGAGGAAAAACTGTTTTTT,CASGEEKLFF
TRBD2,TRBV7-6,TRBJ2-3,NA,TGTGCCAGCAGCTTTGCAGCGGGGATCACAGATACGCAGTATTTT,CASSFAAGITDTQYF
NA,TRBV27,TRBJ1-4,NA,TGTGCCAGCAGTTCCTCGGGCAGGGGATCAGAAAAACTGTTTTTT,CASSSSGRGSEKLFF
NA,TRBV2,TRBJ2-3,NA,TGTGCCAGCAGTGTCGGGGCGTCGGGAGATACGCAGTATTTT,CASSVGASGDTQYF
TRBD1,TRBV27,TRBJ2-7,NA,TGTGCCAGCAGTTTATCGGGACAGGGGATCTCCTACGAGCAGTACTTC,CASSLSGQGISYEQYF
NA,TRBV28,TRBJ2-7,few,TGTGCCAGCTATGCGACCTCTTACGAGCAGTACTTC,CASYATSYEQYF
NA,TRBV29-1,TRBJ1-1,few,TGCAGCGTTGGGTACGAGACTGAAGCTTTCTTT,CSVGYETEAFF
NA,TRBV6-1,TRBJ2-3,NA,TGTGCCAGCAGTGCCCTCCGATCCCTGAACAGGGTCGATACGCAGTATTTT,CASSALRSLNRVDTQYF
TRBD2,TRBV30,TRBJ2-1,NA,TGTGCCTGGAGGGGACTAGCTGTGAATGAGCAGTTCTTC,CAWRGLAVNEQFF
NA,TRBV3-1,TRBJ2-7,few,TGTGCCAGCAGCCCCAAGTGGGACCCCTACGAGCAGTACTTC,CASSPKWDPYEQYF
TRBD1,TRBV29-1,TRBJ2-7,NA,TGCAGCGTTATCGGGACAGGGACCTACGAGCAGTACTTC,CSVIGTGTYEQYF
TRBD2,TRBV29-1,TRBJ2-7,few,TGCAGCGTTGCTACTAGCGGGGTGCACGAGCAGTACTTC,CSVATSGVHEQYF
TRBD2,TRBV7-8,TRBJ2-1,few,TGTGCCAGCAGAATAGCGGGAGGCCTTCACAATGAGCAGTTCTTC,CASRIAGGLHNEQFF
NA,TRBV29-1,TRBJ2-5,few,TGCAGCGCTGAGGCAGGCAGGGGCTTACAAGAGACCCAGTACTTC,CSAEAGRGLQETQYF
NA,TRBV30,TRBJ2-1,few,TGTGCCTCCAAACTAGGGGGGAATGAGCAGTTCTTC,CASKLGGNEQFF
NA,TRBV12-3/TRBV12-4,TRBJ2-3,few,TGTGCCAGCAGTTTAGATCGGCGGGTGAGCACAGATACGCAGTATTTT,CASSLDRRVSTDTQYF
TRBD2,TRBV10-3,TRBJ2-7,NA,TGTGCCATCAGCGCGGGACTAGCGGGGGCCTACGAGCAGTACTTC,CAISAGLAGAYEQYF
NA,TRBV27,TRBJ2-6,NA,TGTGCCAGCAGTGCGACTAGCTCTGGGGCCAACGTCCTGACTTTC,CASSATSSGANVLTF
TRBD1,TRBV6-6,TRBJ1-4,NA,TGTGCCAGCAGCCCCACAGGGGCGGGTGAAAAACTGTTTTTT,CASSPTGAGEKLFF
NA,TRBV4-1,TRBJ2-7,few,TGCGCCAGCAGCCAACTAGGACAACTCTACGAGCAGTACTTC,CASSQLGQLYEQYF
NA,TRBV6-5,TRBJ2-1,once,TGTGCCAGCAGTTATGGACTTCACAATGAGCAGTTCTTC,CASSYGLHNEQFF
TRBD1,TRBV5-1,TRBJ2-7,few,TGCGCCAGCAGCTTTGGACAGGGGCCAACCTACGAGCAGTACTTC,CASSFGQGPTYEQYF